The 15 T cell receptor beta chains below were found in one sample sequenced in a study of beta chain features in type 1 diabetes. General study points: Type 1 diabetes patients showed a moderate but significant shortening of TCRB CDR3s in all four CD4+ subsets.

Their antigens remain unidentified. What was sequenced were expressed TCRB transcripts, since all of the isolated RNA had been reverse transcribed. Here immunoSEQ multiplex PCR was the method, and the copy in TCRdb shows in-frame clones only, minus some. In the table there are under 150,000 clones, 15% to 20% of which are singletons. The sequencing input was central memory CD4+ T cells from blood. Receptors originate from a man aged 18 to 29 with type 1 diabetes.

The chain couples TRBV2 to TRBJ2-2, with TRBD1 matching over 9 bases. V was clipped by 6 bases and J by 7 bases; unmatched bases: 6. In germline, CDR1 is SNHLY, CDR2 FYNNEI. The CDR3 has 14 residues. The CDR3 DNA is TGTGCCAGCAGCCAGGACAGGGGAGGCGGGGAGCTGTTTTTT. This encodes CASSQDRGGGELFF.

V and J are TRBV2 and TRBJ2-5; D is perhaps TRBD2 (5 bases). The V end lost 7 bases, the J end lost 1 base, and 10 bases lay between the germline ends. CDR1 is SNHLY, CDR2 FYNNEI, per germline. The CDR3 covers 13 residues. CDR3 region: CASMSGIQETQYF. CDR3 DNA sequence: TGTGCCAGCATGTCCGGGATCCAAGAGACCCAGTACTTC.

There are a few counts of this clone. The CDR3 protein is CASRGESRNTEAFF. The CDR3 DNA sequence: TGTGCCAGCAGGGGGGAGTCTAGGAACACTGAAGCTTTCTTT. The V call is TRBV13, the J call TRBJ1-1, with D perhaps matching TRBD1 (5 bases). The CDR3 is made up of 14 amino acids. V lost 6 bases and J lost 1, with 12 bases in between. Per germline, CDR1 PRHDT and CDR2 FYEKMQ (reference sequence).

Concerning this clone: Other DNA sequences of this sample code for an identical CDR3. This chain links TRBV4-3 with TRBJ2-5; maybe TRBD1 (7 bases). CDR3 length equals 13 residues. Per the germline V gene, CDR1 is LGHNA and CDR2 is YSLEER. Trimming took 2 bases from V and 5 from J, leaving 9 bases between them. The CDR3 spells CASSQQGGETQYF. The DNA for the CDR3 is TGCGCCAGCAGCCAACAGGGGGGTGAGACCCAGTACTTC.

This clone was detected only a few times. The V gene is TRBV30, the J gene TRBJ1-1; D not resolved. Deletions cut 3 bases from V and 8 bases from J, with 19 bases between. The germline V gene has CDR1 GTSNPN and CDR2 SVGIG (reference sequence). This CDR3 contains 14 residues. CDR3 sequence reads: CAWSHPSLGYEAFF. DNA of the CDR3: TGTGCCTGGAGCCATCCCAGCCTCGGTTACGAAGCTTTCTTT.

The genes are TRBV5-4 and TRBJ2-5, with D perhaps TRBD1 or TRBD2 (6 bases each). The CDR3 sequence is 15 residues long. Germline assignment: CDR1 SGHNT and CDR2 YYREEE (reference sequence). V gave up 4 bases and J gave up 2 bases, with 15 bases separating them. This chain's CDR3 is CASSPPGAGQETQYF. The CDR3 region has the DNA TGTGCCAGCAGCCCTCCGGGGGCAGGACAAGAGACCCAGTACTTC.

This clone came up a few times. The J gene is TRBJ2-5, the V gene TRBV5-6; a weak D match, TRBD2 (6 bases). The length of the CDR3 is 15 residues. The V and J ends lost 1 base and 9 bases respectively, with 19 bases between them. Germline CDR1 SGHDT, CDR2 YYEEEE. CDR3 amino acids: CASSLNPQAPGAQYF. The DNA for the CDR3 is TGTGCCAGCAGCTTGAATCCGCAGGCGCCGGGGGCCCAGTACTTC.

This clone has more than one count but fewer than ten. This chain uses TRBV7-2 with TRBJ1-2; D not resolved. V was trimmed by 1 base and J by 3 bases, leaving 6 bases between them. CDR1 SGHTA and CDR2 FQGNSA come from the germline V gene. The CDR3 covers 13 residues. As DNA, the CDR3 is TGTGCCAGCAGCTTAGATCCGGACTATGGCTACACCTTC. It translates to CASSLDPDYGYTF.

This clone was counted only a few times. This chain uses TRBV10-3 with TRBJ2-5; D is undetermined. With 0 bases removed from V and 2 bases from J, the gap between germline ends came to 7 bases. This CDR3 has 14 residues. CDR1 is ENHRY and CDR2 is SYGVKD in the germline V gene. The CDR3 region is CAISESSPQETQYF. CDR3 nucleotides: TGTGCCATCAGTGAGTCCAGCCCGCAAGAGACCCAGTACTTC.

To note about this clone: Its ends do not fully match the called genes, so a read error is possible. The chain combines TRBV29-1 with TRBJ2-4; 7 nucleotides align to TRBD2. The germline gives CDR1 SQVTM, CDR2 ANQGSEA. This CDR3 is built from 13 residues. The CDR3 is CSVREDAKTIQYF. In nucleotides, the CDR3 is TGCAGCGTCCGGGAGGACGCCAAAACCATTCAGTACTTC.

This clone has a handful of counts. J is TRBJ2-5 and V is TRBV2; 11 bases are shared with TRBD2. This CDR3 has 16 residues. The ends lost 8 bases at V and 1 base at J; junction bases unmatched: 9. Germline CDR1 reads SNHLY; CDR2 reads FYNNEI. The chain's CDR3 is CASRPSGGNLQETQYF. The CDR3 DNA is TGTGCCAGCCGCCCTAGCGGGGGGAACCTCCAAGAGACCCAGTACTTC.

The table lists this clone with a few counts. The chain carries TRBV18 and TRBJ1-1; 7 positions agree with TRBD1. V was pared by 3 bases and J by 1 base, with 8 bases of the junction left unmatched. Germline V gene data show CDR1 as KGHSH and CDR2 as LQKENI. The CDR3 has 16 amino acids. The CDR3 reads CASSPVGGIGNTEAFF. CDR3 DNA: TGTGCCAGCTCACCCGTAGGGGGCATTGGGAACACTGAAGCTTTCTTT.

This clone was recorded a few times. The chain is built from TRBV28 and TRBJ2-7; 9 bases agree with TRBD1. CDR1 and CDR2 from the germline V gene are MDHEN and SYDVKM. The CDR3 sequence is 15 residues long. Trimming at V came to 4 bases and at J to 5 bases, leaving 9 bases not matched to a gene. The CDR3 loop reads CASSSSGTGSHEQYF. The CDR3 nucleotides read TGTGCCAGCAGTTCCTCCGGGACAGGGAGCCACGAGCAGTACTTC. The full variable domain, its missing parts supplied by reference TRBV28 and TRBJ2-7, is DVKVTQSSRYLVKRTGEKVFLECVQDMDHENMFWYRQDPGLGLRLIYFSYDVKMKEKGDIPEGYSVSREKKERFSLILESASTNQTSMYLCASSSSGTGSHEQYFGPGTRLTVT.

This clone was detected a few times. CDR3 sequence (DNA): TGCGCCAGCAGCCAAACGAGGGGGGCAGACACAGATACGCAGTATTTT. This gives the protein CASSQTRGADTDTQYF. The gene calls are TRBV4-3 and TRBJ2-3; perhaps D is TRBD1 or TRBD2 (6 bases each). This CDR3 comprises 16 residues. Germline CDR1 LGHNA, CDR2 YSLEER. V was trimmed by 2 bases and J by 2 bases, leaving 14 bases between them.

This clone appeared a few times. The rearrangement links TRBV7-9 to TRBJ2-3; TRBD2 matches 8 bases. Trimming at V came to 3 bases and at J to 1 base, leaving 3 bases not matched to a gene. The CDR3 runs to 15 residues. CDR1 and CDR2 (germline): SEHNR, FQNEAQ (reference sequence). This chain's CDR3 is CASSFSGVGTDTQYF. CDR3 in DNA: TGTGCCAGCAGCTTTAGCGGGGTGGGCACAGATACGCAGTATTTT. The complete variable domain, with remaining parts taken from reference TRBV7-9 and TRBJ2-3, reads DTGVSQNPRHKITKRGQNVTFRCDPISEHNRLYWYRQTLGQGPEFLTYFQNEAQLEKSRLLSDRFSAERPKGSFSTLEIQRTEQGDSAMYLCASSFSGVGTDTQYFGPGTRLTVL.